The entry below gives a single TCR beta chain sequence along with its context. Arm-PCR with iRepertoire HTBI primers amplified the CDR3 regions for these TCR beta libraries. TCRdb re-analysed the multiplex PCR reads in MiXCR, keeping a single row per CDR3 protein. The top ten hold about 27% of the sample, which has a few hundred thousand distinct CDR3 sequences, 23% seen once. The time point was: persistent/refractory GD, antithyroid drugs over 5 years with positive TRAb. RNA isolated from PBMCs was used to make the TCR library. Collection of peripheral blood (about 10 milliliters) was done using EDTA tubes. The germline V gene encodes CDR1 DFQATT and CDR2 SNEGSKA (reference sequence). Losses at the gene ends were 4 bases for V and 0 bases for J; bases not matched to a gene: 5. The CDR3 covers 14 residues. The data are from a study of regulatory T cells in long-lasting Graves disease.

V gene TRBV20-1 combines with J gene TRBJ1-1; 7 nucleotides align to TRBD1. The sequence was obtained from a female donor with Graves disease. The sample here was peripheral blood mononuclear cells (PBMCs), taken when the disease was refractory, from a patient treated with antithyroid drugs. The CDR3: CSATEGAVNTEAFF. In DNA, the CDR3 is TGCAGTGCTACAGAGGGGGCCGTGAACACTGAAGCTTTCTTT.